This entry features one TCR beta chain sequence. TCRdb's copy holds only in-frame clones and misses some; the assay was immunoSEQ multiplex PCR. Among about 300,000 clones listed, about 85% were seen once. These data are taken from a study of blood T cell repertoires in COVID-19. Looking at the study overall: There were acute and convalescent COVID-19 samples, and they came from the United States, Italy and Spain. PBMCs, B-cell-depleted T cells, or T cells provided the cDNA or gDNA that made up the material.

V was clipped by 6 bases and J by 0 bases; unmatched bases: 7. The length of the CDR3 is 15 residues. Germline CDR1 is MDHEN and CDR2 is SYDVKM. Clinical history reported by participants formed the basis on which cohorts were assigned. People in the exposed group encountered a COVID-19 case within 2 weeks before entering the study. This receptor was obtained from a woman in her twenties or thirties who had been exposed to COVID-19. The chain combines TRBV28 with TRBJ1-1, with 7 positions matching TRBD1. The source material was PBMCs or T cells enriched from blood (not recorded which). CDR3 sequence (DNA): TGTGCCAGCAGCCTTCGACAGGGTGTGAACACTGAAGCTTTCTTT. Translated: CASSLRQGVNTEAFF.